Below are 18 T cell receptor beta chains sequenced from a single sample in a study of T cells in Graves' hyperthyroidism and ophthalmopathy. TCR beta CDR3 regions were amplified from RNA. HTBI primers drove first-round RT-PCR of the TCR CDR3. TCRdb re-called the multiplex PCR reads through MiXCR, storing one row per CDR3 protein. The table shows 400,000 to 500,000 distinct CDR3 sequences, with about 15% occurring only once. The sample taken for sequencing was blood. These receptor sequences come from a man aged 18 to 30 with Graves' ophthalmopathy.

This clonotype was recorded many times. The DNA for the CDR3 is TGCGCCAGCTCCCAGACTAGCTCGGCACAAGAGACCCAGTACTTC. Amino acid sequence: CASSQTSSAQETQYF. The chain uses TRBV10-2 and TRBJ2-5; 7 nucleotides line up with TRBD2. CDR1 and CDR2 from the germline V gene are WSHSY and SAAADI. With V trimmed by 8 bases and J by 2 bases, 11 bases remained unmatched. The CDR3 contains 15 residues.

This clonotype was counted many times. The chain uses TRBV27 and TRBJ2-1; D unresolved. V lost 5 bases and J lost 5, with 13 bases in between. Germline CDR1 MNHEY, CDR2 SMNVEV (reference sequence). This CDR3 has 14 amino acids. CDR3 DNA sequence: TGTGCCAGCAGTGTACCCGGTTGGGACAATGAGCAGTTCTTC. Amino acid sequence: CASSVPGWDNEQFF.

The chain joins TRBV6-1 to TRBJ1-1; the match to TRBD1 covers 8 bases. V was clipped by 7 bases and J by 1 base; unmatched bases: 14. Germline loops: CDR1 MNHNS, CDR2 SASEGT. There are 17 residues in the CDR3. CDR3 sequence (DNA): TGTGCCAGCATCAGAGCAGGGGGCGGATGGGAGAACACTGAAGCTTTCTTT. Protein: CASIRAGGGWENTEAFF.

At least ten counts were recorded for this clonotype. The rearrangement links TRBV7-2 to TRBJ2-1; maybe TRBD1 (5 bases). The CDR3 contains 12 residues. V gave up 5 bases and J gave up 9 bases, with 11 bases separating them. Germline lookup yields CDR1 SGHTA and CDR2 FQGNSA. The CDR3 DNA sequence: TGTGCCAGCAGCAACAGACAGACTGAGCAGTTCTTC. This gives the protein CASSNRQTEQFF.

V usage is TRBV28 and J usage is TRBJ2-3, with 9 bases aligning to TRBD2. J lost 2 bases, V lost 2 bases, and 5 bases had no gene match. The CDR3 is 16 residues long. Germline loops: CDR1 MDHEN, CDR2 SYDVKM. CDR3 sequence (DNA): TGTGCCAGCAGTTTACTGCTAGCGGGGCACACAGATACGCAGTATTTT. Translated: CASSLLLAGHTDTQYF.

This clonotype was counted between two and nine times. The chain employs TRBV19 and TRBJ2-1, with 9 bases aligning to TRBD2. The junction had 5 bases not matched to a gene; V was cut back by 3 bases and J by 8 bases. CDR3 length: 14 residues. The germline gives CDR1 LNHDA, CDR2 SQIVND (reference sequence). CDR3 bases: TGTGCCAGTAGTATTAGCGGGAGCGTCTATGAGCAGTTCTTC. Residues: CASSISGSVYEQFF.

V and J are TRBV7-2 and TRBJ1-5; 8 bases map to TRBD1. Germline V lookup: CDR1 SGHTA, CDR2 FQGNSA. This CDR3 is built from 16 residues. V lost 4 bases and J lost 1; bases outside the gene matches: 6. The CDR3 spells CASSSTTGVSNQPQHF. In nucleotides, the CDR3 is TGTGCCAGCAGCTCAACGACAGGGGTGAGCAATCAGCCCCAGCATTTT.

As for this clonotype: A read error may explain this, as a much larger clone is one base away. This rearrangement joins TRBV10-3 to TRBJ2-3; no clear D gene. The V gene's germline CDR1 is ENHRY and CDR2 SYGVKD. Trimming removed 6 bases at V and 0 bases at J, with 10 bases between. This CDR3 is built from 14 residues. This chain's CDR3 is CAISPSISTDTQYF. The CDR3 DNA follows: TGTGCCATCAGCCCATCAATTAGCACAGATACGCAGTATTTT.

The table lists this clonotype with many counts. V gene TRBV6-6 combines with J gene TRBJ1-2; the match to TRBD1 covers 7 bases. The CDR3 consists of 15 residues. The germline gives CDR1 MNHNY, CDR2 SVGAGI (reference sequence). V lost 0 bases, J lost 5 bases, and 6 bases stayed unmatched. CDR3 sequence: CASSYSGDSVYGYTF. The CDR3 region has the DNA TGTGCCAGCAGTTACTCAGGGGACAGCGTGTATGGCTACACCTTC.

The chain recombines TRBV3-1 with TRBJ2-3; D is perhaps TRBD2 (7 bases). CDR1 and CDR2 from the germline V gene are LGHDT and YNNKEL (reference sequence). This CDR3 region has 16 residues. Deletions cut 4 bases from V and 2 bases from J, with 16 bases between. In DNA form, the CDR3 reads TGTGCCAGCAGCCGGAGGGGGGGAGGGCTCACAGATACGCAGTATTTT. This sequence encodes CASSRRGGGLTDTQYF.

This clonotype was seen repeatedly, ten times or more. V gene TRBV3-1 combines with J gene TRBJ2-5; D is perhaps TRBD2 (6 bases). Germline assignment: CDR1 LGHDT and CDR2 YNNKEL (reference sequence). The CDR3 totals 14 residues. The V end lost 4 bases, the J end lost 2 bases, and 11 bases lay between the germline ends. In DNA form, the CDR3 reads TGTGCCAGCAGCCCGCGGGACTTGCAAGAGACCCAGTACTTC. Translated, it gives CASSPRDLQETQYF.

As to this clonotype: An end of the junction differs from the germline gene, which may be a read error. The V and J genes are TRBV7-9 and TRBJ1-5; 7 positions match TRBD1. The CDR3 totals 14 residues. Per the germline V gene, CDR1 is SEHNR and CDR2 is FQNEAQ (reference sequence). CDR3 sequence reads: CTSSLTGDGQPQHF. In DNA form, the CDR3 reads TGTACCAGCAGCCTCACAGGGGACGGACAGCCCCAGCATTTT.

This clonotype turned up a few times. The CDR3 DNA follows: TGTGCCACCAGTGAATGGGGGGATCAGCCCCAGCATTTT. It specifies CATSEWGDQPQHF. The V and J genes are TRBV24-1 and TRBJ1-5; TRBD1 might be the D (5 bases). Germline V gives CDR1 KGHDR, CDR2 SFDVKD. V lost 4 bases to trimming and J lost 5 bases, with 8 bases between them. CDR3 length: 13 residues.

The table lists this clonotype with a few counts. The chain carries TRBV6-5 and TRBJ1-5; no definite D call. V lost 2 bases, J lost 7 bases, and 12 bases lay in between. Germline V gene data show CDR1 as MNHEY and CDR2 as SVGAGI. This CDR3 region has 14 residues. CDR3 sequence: CASSYRSAGQPQHF. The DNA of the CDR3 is TGTGCCAGCAGTTACAGGTCCGCTGGGCAGCCCCAGCATTTT.

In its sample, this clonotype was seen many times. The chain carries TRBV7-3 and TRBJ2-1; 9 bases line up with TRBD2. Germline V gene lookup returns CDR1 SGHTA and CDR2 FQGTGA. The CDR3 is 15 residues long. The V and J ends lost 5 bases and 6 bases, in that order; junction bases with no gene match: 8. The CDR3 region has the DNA TGTGCCAGCAGCGTGGCGGGACTAGCTGGCAATGAGCAGTTCTTC. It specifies CASSVAGLAGNEQFF.

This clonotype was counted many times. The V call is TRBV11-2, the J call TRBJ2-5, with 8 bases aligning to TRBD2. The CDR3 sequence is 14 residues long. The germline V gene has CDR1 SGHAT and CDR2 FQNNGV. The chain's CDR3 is CATAAGALQETQYF. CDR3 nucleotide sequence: TGTGCTACGGCAGCGGGAGCACTCCAAGAGACCCAGTACTTC.

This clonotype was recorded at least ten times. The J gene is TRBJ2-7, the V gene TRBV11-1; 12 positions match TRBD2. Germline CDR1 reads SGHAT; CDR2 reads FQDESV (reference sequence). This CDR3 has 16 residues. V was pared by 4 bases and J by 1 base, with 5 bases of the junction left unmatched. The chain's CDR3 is CASSSRTSGTSYEQYF. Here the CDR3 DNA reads TGTGCCAGCAGCTCTCGGACTAGCGGGACTTCCTACGAGCAGTACTTC.

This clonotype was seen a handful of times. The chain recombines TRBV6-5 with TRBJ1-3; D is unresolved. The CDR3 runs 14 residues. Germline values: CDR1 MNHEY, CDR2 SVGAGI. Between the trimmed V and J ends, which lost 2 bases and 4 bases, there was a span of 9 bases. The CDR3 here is CASSYQQEGNTIYF. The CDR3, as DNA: TGTGCCAGCAGTTACCAGCAGGAGGGAAACACCATATATTTT.